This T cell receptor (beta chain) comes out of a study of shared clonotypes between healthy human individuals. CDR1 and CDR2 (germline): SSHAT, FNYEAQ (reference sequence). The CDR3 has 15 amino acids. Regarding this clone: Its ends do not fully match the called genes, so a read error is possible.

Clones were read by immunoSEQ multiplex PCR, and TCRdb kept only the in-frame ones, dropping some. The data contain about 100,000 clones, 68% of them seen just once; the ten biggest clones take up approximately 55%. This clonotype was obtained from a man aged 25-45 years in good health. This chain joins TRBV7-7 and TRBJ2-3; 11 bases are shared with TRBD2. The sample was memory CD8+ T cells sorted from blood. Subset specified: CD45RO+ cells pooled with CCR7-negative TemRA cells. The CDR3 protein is CASSSTSGGTDTQYF. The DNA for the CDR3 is TGTGCTAGCAGCTCGACTAGCGGGGGCACAGATACGCAGTATTTT.